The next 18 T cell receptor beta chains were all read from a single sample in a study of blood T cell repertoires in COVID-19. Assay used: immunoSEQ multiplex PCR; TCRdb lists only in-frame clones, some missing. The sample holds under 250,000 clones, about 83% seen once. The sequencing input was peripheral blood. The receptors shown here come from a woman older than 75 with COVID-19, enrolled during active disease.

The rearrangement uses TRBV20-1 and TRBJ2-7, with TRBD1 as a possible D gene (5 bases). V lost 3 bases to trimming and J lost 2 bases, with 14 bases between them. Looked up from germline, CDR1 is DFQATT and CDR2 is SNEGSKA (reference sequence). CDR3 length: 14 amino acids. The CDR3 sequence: CSASRQGRTYEQYV. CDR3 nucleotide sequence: TGCAGTGCTAGTAGGCAGGGAAGGACCTACGAGCAGTACGTC.

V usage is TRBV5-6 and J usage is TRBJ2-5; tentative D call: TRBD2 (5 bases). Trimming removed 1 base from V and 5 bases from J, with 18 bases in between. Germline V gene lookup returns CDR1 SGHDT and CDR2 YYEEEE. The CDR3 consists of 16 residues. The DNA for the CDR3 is TGTGCCAGCAGCTTGTTTGATGGCGGGTCCGGGGAGACCCAGTACTTC. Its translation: CASSLFDGGSGETQYF.

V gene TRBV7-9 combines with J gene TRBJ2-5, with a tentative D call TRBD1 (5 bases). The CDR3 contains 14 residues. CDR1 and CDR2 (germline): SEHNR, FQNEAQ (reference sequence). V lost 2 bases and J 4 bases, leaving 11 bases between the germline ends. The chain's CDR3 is CASSLLGARETQYF. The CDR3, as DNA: TGTGCCAGCAGCTTACTTGGGGCTCGAGAGACCCAGTACTTC.

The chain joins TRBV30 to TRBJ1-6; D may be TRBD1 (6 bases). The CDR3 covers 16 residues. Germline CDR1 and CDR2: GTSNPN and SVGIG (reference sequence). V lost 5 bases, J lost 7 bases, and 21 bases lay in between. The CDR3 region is CAWGRGGVVLNSPLHF. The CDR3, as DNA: TGTGCCTGGGGAAGAGGGGGGGTAGTCCTAAATTCACCCCTCCACTTT.

The CDR3, as DNA: TGTGCCAGCAGTCCGCGGGGGCCGCAAGAGACCCAGTACTTC. Residues: CASSPRGPQETQYF. The chain couples TRBV27 to TRBJ2-5; a possible D gene is TRBD2 (7 bases). Trimming took off 5 bases at V and 2 bases at J, with 12 bases between the two ends. The germline CDR1 and CDR2 sequences are MNHEY and SMNVEV (reference sequence). This CDR3 is 14 amino acids long.

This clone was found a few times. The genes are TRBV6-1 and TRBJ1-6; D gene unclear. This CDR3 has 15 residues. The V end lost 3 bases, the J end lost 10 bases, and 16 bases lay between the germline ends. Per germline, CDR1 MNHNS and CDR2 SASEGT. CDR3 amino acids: CASSERTGSGSPLHF. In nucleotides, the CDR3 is TGTGCCAGCAGTGAGAGGACGGGGTCTGGATCACCCCTCCACTTT.

As DNA, the CDR3 is TGTGCCATCAGTGTGGGACAGGGCGGAGATACGCAGTATTTT. Protein: CAISVGQGGDTQYF. V gene TRBV10-3 combines with J gene TRBJ2-3; 9 bases are shared with TRBD1. The CDR3 extends over 14 amino acids. J gave up 5 bases and V 4 bases, and 4 bases lay outside the gene matches. Germline CDR1 and CDR2: ENHRY and SYGVKD.

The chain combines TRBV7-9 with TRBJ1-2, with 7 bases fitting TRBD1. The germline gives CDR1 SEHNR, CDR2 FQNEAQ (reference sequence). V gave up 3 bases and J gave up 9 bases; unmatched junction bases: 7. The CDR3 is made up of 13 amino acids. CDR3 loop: CASSFRDSGRYTF. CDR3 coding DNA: TGTGCCAGCAGCTTCCGGGACAGCGGCCGCTACACCTTC.

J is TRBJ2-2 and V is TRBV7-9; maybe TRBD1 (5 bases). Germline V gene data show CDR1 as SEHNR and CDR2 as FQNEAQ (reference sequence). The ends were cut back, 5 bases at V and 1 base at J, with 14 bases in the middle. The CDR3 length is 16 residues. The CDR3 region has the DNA TGTGCCAGCAGCCCGCCAGACAGACAGAACACCGGGGAGCTGTTTTTT. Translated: CASSPPDRQNTGELFF.

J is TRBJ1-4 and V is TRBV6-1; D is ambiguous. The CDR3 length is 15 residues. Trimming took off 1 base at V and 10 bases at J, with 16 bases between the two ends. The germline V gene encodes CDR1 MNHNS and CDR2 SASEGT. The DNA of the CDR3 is TGTGCCAGCAGTGAAGGGGATAGGGTAGGGAGAAAACTGTTTTTT. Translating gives CASSEGDRVGRKLFF.

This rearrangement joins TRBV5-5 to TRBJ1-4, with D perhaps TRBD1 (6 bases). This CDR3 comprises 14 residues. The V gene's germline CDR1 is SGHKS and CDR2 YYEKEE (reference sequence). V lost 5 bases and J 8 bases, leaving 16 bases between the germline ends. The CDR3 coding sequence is TGTGCCAGCAGTAGCGGGGGCGCGGGGGAAAAACTGTTTTTT. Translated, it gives CASSSGGAGEKLFF.

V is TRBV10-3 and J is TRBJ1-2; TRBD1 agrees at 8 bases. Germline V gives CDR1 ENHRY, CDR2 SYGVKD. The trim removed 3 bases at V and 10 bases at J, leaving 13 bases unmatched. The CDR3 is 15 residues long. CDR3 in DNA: TGTGCCATCAGTGAAGGTAGTGGGACAGGAAGGAACTACACCTTC. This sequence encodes CAISEGSGTGRNYTF.

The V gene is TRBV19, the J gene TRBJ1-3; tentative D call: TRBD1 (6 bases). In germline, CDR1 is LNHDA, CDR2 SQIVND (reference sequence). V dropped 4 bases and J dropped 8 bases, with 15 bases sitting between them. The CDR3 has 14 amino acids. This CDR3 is CASSTGQLGHTIYF. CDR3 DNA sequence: TGTGCCAGTAGTACCGGACAGCTCGGACACACCATATATTTT. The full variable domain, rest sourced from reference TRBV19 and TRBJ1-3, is DGGITQSPKYLFRKEGQNVTLSCEQNLNHDAMYWYRQDPGQGLRLIYYSQIVNDFQKGDIAEGYSVSREKKESFPLTVTSAQKNPTAFYLCASSTGQLGHTIYFGEGSWLTVV.

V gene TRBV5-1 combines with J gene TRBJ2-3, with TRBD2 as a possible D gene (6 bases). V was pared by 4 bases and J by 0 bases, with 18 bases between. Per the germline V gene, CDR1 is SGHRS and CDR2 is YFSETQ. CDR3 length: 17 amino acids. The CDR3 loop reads CASSPRAGGASTDTQYF. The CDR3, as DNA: TGCGCCAGCAGCCCTCGAGCTGGAGGGGCGAGCACAGATACGCAGTATTTT.

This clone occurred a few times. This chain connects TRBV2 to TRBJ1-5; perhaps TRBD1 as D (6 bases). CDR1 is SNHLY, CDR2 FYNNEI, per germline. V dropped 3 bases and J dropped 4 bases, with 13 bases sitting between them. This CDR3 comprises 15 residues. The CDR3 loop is CASSDSLGTNQPQHF. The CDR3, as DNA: TGTGCCAGCAGTGATAGTCTAGGGACAAATCAGCCCCAGCATTTT.

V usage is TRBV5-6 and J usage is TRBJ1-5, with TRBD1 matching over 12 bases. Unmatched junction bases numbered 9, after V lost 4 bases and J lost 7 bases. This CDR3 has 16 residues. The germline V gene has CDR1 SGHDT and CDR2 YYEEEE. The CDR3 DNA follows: TGTGCCAGCAGCGTGTGGGGACAGGGGGCCGGACAGCCCCAGCATTTT. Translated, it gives CASSVWGQGAGQPQHF.

CDR3 loop: CASSVDDKSSPLHF. The CDR3 nucleotides are TGTGCCAGCAGCGTAGATGACAAGAGTTCACCCCTCCACTTT. The rearrangement links TRBV9 to TRBJ1-6; no clear D. V lost 0 bases to trimming and J lost 9 bases, with 10 bases between them. The CDR3 is 14 residues long. Germline lookup yields CDR1 SGDLS and CDR2 YYNGEE. The full variable domain, in which reference TRBV9 and TRBJ1-6 provide the parts outside the CDR3, is DSGVTQTPKHLITATGQRVTLRCSPRSGDLSVYWYQQSLDQGLQFLIQYYNGEERAKGNILERFSAQQFPDLHSELNLSSLELGDSALYFCASSVDDKSSPLHFGNGTRLTVT.

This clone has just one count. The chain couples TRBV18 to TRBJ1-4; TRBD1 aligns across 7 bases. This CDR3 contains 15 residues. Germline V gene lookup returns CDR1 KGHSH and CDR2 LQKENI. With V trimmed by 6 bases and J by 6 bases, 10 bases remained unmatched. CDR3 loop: CASSSGDRAYEKLFF. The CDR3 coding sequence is TGTGCCAGCTCGTCTGGAGACAGGGCGTATGAAAAACTGTTTTTT.